This entry describes one T cell receptor beta chain. The entry originates in a study of blood T cell repertoires in COVID-19. Turning to the study itself: Sites across the United States, Italy and Spain contributed samples from acute and convalescent COVID-19. The cDNA or gDNA used as material had been derived from T cells, B-cell-depleted T cells, or PBMCs.

How the authors handled the data: Amplified reference gene primers provided the basis for estimating nucleated cell counts. Libraries were prepared by immunoSEQ multiplex PCR; TCRdb keeps only in-frame clonotypes and omits some of them. V, J and clone size derive from that table, while D and trimming were established from the DNA sequence. The table has about 69,000 clones, 90% seen once; the top ten hold 5.3%. Per germline, CDR1 SGDLS and CDR2 YYNGEE. V dropped 1 base and J dropped 5; count of bases not matched to a gene: 8. There are 15 residues in the CDR3. Sequencing was performed on peripheral blood. The V call is TRBV9, the J call TRBJ1-2; 7 nucleotides match TRBD1. The clonotype originates from a man aged 50 to 59 with acute or convalescent COVID-19. CDR3 protein: CASSVNRGDRYGYTF. The CDR3 DNA is TGTGCCAGCAGCGTAAACAGGGGAGATAGATATGGCTACACCTTC.